One TCR beta chain is described in this entry. Its matching antigen is unknown. Sample time point: after neoadjuvant nivolumab, at surgical resection. This CDR3 is built from 16 residues. J gave up 3 bases and V 7 bases, and 10 bases lay outside the gene matches. Per germline, CDR1 SEHNR and CDR2 FQNEAQ (reference sequence). Profiled with immunoSEQ multiplex PCR; TCRdb holds only in-frame clones, not every one. This table has roughly 13,000 clones, about three quarters appearing once. This entry comes from a study of neoadjuvant anti-PD-1 for oral cavity cancer. Study conclusions and caveats: Treg/Th17 ratio rose with pretreatment blood and fell with post-treatment tumor TCRbeta clonality. Only a few patients per response group were TCR-analyzed; validation needed. After neoadjuvant nivolumab, PBMC T cell clonality was significantly higher in non-responders than responders.

The sequence was obtained from a person between 35 and 79 years old with oral cavity squamous cell carcinoma. V is TRBV7-9 and J is TRBJ1-4, with 8 bases that match TRBD1. Sequencing used PBMCs, obtained after nivolumab (anti-PD-1) treatment. DNA of the CDR3: TGTGCCAGCACCCAGGGGGCCCCTATGGCTAATGAAAAACTGTTTTTT. Its protein is CASTQGAPMANEKLFF.